The rows below give T cell receptor beta chains drawn from one sample of a study of blood T cells in healthy people across ages. Using its own MiXCR run on the 5' RACE reads, TCRdb lists one record per CDR3 protein. This table holds about 1,400,000 distinct CDR3 sequences, roughly 60% found once. Sequencing was carried out using blood. The source is a man aged 18 to 29 in good health. Each CDR3 is given with its conserved first and last residue. Each record gives: CDR3 protein, CDR3 DNA, CDR3 length, clone size, J gene, D gene, V gene. A D gene is named only where the DNA matches it firmly. Clone size is given for some rows only: seen once, a few or many times, or a class if the clone is expanded.

CAISAGTNQPQHF	TGTGCCATCAGCGCCGGGACTAATCAGCCCCAGCATTTT	13	-	TRBJ1-5	-	TRBV10-3
CSARDRGISSKQFF	TGCAGTGCTAGAGACAGGGGGATAAGCAGTAAGCAGTTCTTC	14	-	TRBJ2-1	TRBD1	TRBV20-1
CATRRDTDTQYF	TGTGCCACCAGGCGGGACACAGATACGCAGTATTTT	12	-	TRBJ2-3	-	TRBV6-5
CASSQVALAGGLSSYNEQFF	TGCGCCAGCAGCCAAGTAGCTCTAGCGGGGGGCCTCAGCTCCTACAATGAGCAGTTCTTC	20	few	TRBJ2-1	TRBD2	TRBV4-3
CSPRGLADNEQFF	TGCAGTCCCAGGGGACTAGCGGACAATGAGCAGTTCTTC	13	few	TRBJ2-1	TRBD2	TRBV20-1
CASRLRLAGNNEQFF	TGTGCCAGCAGACTCAGGCTAGCGGGGAACAATGAGCAGTTCTTC	15	-	TRBJ2-1	TRBD2	TRBV3-1
CASSVTHYEQYF	TGTGCCAGCTCTGTAACTCACTACGAGCAGTACTTC	12	-	TRBJ2-7	-	TRBV25-1
CASSIAANEQFF	TGTGCCAGTAGTATAGCGGCAAATGAGCAGTTCTTC	12	-	TRBJ2-1	-	TRBV19
CSATDRGLAKNIQYF	TGCAGTGCTACCGACAGGGGGCTAGCCAAAAACATTCAGTACTTC	15	-	TRBJ2-4	TRBD1	TRBV20-1
CAISDGGLVNEQFF	TGTGCCATCAGTGACGGGGGTCTAGTCAATGAGCAGTTCTTC	14	-	TRBJ2-1	-	TRBV10-3
CSALEGQAGVKRGEQFF	TGCAGTGCTCTCGAAGGACAAGCGGGGGTAAAAAGGGGTGAGCAGTTCTTC	17	-	TRBJ2-1	TRBD2	TRBV20-1
CASSSGGPGYTF	TGTGCCAGCAGTTCTGGTGGGCCTGGCTACACCTTC	12	few	TRBJ1-2	-	TRBV27
CARGDSPNTGELFF	TGTGCCAGGGGCGACAGTCCGAACACCGGGGAGCTGTTTTTT	14	-	TRBJ2-2	-	TRBV12-3/TRBV12-4
CATSSRLSSNQPQHF	TGTGCCACCAGCTCAAGACTGTCGAGCAATCAGCCCCAGCATTTT	15	once	TRBJ1-5	-	TRBV15
CASSVDRPNTGELFF	TGTGCCAGCAGTGTGGACAGGCCGAACACCGGGGAGCTGTTTTTT	15	-	TRBJ2-2	TRBD1	TRBV2
CASSQEGTETQYF	TGCGCCAGCAGCCAAGAAGGGACCGAGACCCAGTACTTC	13	few	TRBJ2-5	-	TRBV4-3
CSARGPFWARMGYNEQFF	TGCAGTGCTAGAGGACCCTTTTGGGCTAGGATGGGGTACAATGAGCAGTTCTTC	18	-	TRBJ2-1	-	TRBV20-1
CVSGIYEQYF	TGTGTCAGCGGAATTTACGAGCAGTACTTC	10	-	TRBJ2-7	-	TRBV11-2
CASSSTRTGDETQYF	TGTGCCAGCAGTTCAACGAGGACAGGGGACGAGACCCAGTACTTC	15	-	TRBJ2-5	TRBD1	TRBV27
CSARSTSGQETQYF	TGCAGCGCTAGATCTACTAGCGGCCAAGAGACCCAGTACTTC	14	-	TRBJ2-5	TRBD2	TRBV20-1
CASSQEWPSGGAREETQYF	TGCGCCAGCAGCCAAGAGTGGCCTAGCGGGGGGGCCCGTGAGGAGACCCAGTACTTC	19	few	TRBJ2-5	TRBD2	TRBV4-1
CATSRVPPLLADTDTQYF	TGTGCCACCAGCAGAGTCCCCCCACTCCTAGCAGACACAGATACGCAGTATTTT	18	-	TRBJ2-3	-	TRBV15
CSVPGGGNHEQYF	TGCAGCGTTCCAGGGGGGGGGAACCACGAGCAGTACTTC	13	few	TRBJ2-7	-	TRBV29-1
CSATGVGETQYF	TGCAGCGCTACGGGGGTAGGGGAGACCCAGTACTTC	12	-	TRBJ2-5	-	TRBV29-1
CASSQVHRANYGYTF	TGTGCCAGCAGCCAAGTTCACAGGGCTAACTATGGCTACACCTTC	15	-	TRBJ1-2	-	TRBV3-1
CSVERGGLSGSSYNEQYF	TGCAGCGTTGAACGGGGGGGACTGTCTGGCAGCTCCTACAATGAGCAGTACTTC	18	-	TRBJ2-7	TRBD2	TRBV29-1
CSGDGQVDYNEQFF	TGCAGCGGGGACGGGCAGGTGGATTACAATGAGCAGTTCTTC	14	-	TRBJ2-1	-	TRBV29-1
CASSFLGGTYEQFF	TGTGCCAGCAGTTTTTTGGGCGGGACCTACGAGCAGTTCTTC	14	-	TRBJ2-1	-	TRBV27
CASSLWIEETQYF	TGCGCCAGCAGCTTGTGGATTGAGGAGACCCAGTACTTC	13	few	TRBJ2-5	-	TRBV5-1
CASSPGRGYNEQFF	TGTGCCAGCAGCCCGGGGCGCGGATACAATGAGCAGTTCTTC	14	few	TRBJ2-1	-	TRBV5-6
CASSLGTGVIDEQFF	TGTGCCAGCAGCCTCGGGACAGGGGTAATCGATGAGCAGTTCTTC	15	once	TRBJ2-1	TRBD1	TRBV5-8
CASSRQGWGEKLFF	TGTGCCAGCAGCCGACAGGGCTGGGGTGAAAAACTGTTTTTT	14	-	TRBJ1-4	TRBD1	TRBV27
CASSLAPSRARTTGELFF	TGCGCCAGCAGCTTGGCCCCCTCCCGGGCTAGGACCACCGGGGAGCTGTTTTTT	18	-	TRBJ2-2	-	TRBV5-1
CASSQTGGTGDEQYF	TGCGCCAGCAGCCAGACTGGGGGGACGGGCGACGAGCAGTACTTC	15	-	TRBJ2-7	-	TRBV4-1
CSVSQSLSGANVLTF	TGCAGCGTTTCTCAGAGCCTCTCTGGGGCCAACGTCCTGACTTTC	15	-	TRBJ2-6	-	TRBV29-1
CSVDSGGNEQYF	TGCAGCGTTGACTCAGGTGGGAACGAGCAGTACTTC	12	few	TRBJ2-7	-	TRBV29-1
CASSPRTASNYGYTF	TGCGCCAGCAGCCCCAGGACAGCCTCTAACTATGGCTACACCTTC	15	-	TRBJ1-2	-	TRBV4-1
CASASRGPLGTDTQYF	TGTGCTAGTGCCAGTCGGGGACCCCTTGGCACAGATACGCAGTATTTT	16	-	TRBJ2-3	-	TRBV12-5
CASSLSGTQEQYF	TGCGCCAGCAGCCTTTCGGGGACACAAGAGCAGTACTTC	13	-	TRBJ2-7	-	TRBV4-3
CATSDLRDRGKETQYF	TGTGCCACCAGTGATTTGCGGGACAGAGGAAAAGAGACCCAGTACTTC	16	-	TRBJ2-5	TRBD1	TRBV24-1
CSARGHYSNQPQHF	TGCAGTGCTAGAGGCCACTATAGCAATCAGCCCCAGCATTTT	14	-	TRBJ1-5	-	TRBV20-1